These 25 T cell receptor beta chains share one sample of origin, sequenced in a study of Tregs in tolerant kidney transplant recipients. Produced via immunoSEQ multiplex PCR; TCRdb's table is partial and in-frame only. The sample consists of 98,000 or so clones, around 90% of them appearing once. The sequences come from CD4+ T cells from blood, collected before the transplant. The source of these receptors is a human donor who received a combined kidney and bone marrow transplant.

V gene TRBV27 combines with J gene TRBJ2-1, with D possibly TRBD2 on 7 matching bases. The germline V and J ends were trimmed by 6 bases and 2 bases, with 8 bases remaining between them. Germline values: CDR1 MNHEY, CDR2 SMNVEV (reference sequence). The CDR3 is 13 amino acids. CDR3 residues: CASRGGPYNEQFF. In nucleotides, the CDR3 is TGTGCCAGCAGGGGGGGGCCCTACAATGAGCAGTTCTTC.

The chain has TRBV7-2 and TRBJ1-1, with a tentative D call TRBD1 (6 bases). The CDR3 contains 14 residues. CDR1 and CDR2 (germline): SGHTA, FQGNSA. Trimming took 5 bases from V and 1 from J, leaving 11 bases between them. The CDR3 region has the DNA TGTGCCAGCAGCAATCGCAGGGGGAACACTGAAGCTTTCTTT. It codes for CASSNRRGNTEAFF.

The rearrangement links TRBV5-1 to TRBJ2-1, with a possible D match to TRBD1 (6 bases). Trimming took 0 bases from V and 5 from J, leaving 12 bases between them. Germline values: CDR1 SGHRS, CDR2 YFSETQ. The CDR3 runs to 15 residues. The CDR3 spells CASSLVLRTDNEQFF. The CDR3 DNA reads TGCGCCAGCAGCTTGGTGCTGCGGACAGACAATGAGCAGTTCTTC.

The chain carries TRBV5-4 and TRBJ2-4; possible D gene TRBD2, 5 bases. The CDR3 runs to 19 residues. Trimming took 4 bases from V and 1 from J, leaving 24 bases between them. Germline CDR1 is SGHNT and CDR2 is YYREEE (reference sequence). The CDR3 sequence: CASSEHGIAPFGAKNIQYF. The CDR3 region has the DNA TGTGCCAGCAGCGAACACGGGATTGCCCCTTTCGGTGCCAAAAACATTCAGTACTTC.

In nucleotides, the CDR3 is TGTGCCAGCAGACGTGACATAGGGGGCCAAGAGACCCAGTACTTC. This sequence encodes CASRRDIGGQETQYF. This chain connects TRBV6-5 to TRBJ2-5; TRBD1 might be the D (6 bases). Per the germline V gene, CDR1 is MNHEY and CDR2 is SVGAGI. CDR3 length equals 15 residues. Trimming removed 6 bases from V and 1 base from J, with 15 bases in between.

The chain carries TRBV29-1 and TRBJ1-3; D may be TRBD1 (5 bases). The V and J ends lost 7 bases and 0 bases respectively, with 10 bases between them. The germline V gene has CDR1 SQVTM and CDR2 ANQGSEA. CDR3 length: 13 amino acids. CDR3 in DNA: TGCAGCGGGGGGACTGTCTCTGGAAACACCATATATTTT. Translated: CSGGTVSGNTIYF.

The chain joins TRBV4-1 to TRBJ1-2; 7 bases fit TRBD1. V lost 4 bases and J lost 7; bases outside the gene matches: 15. This CDR3 region has 16 residues. CDR1 is MGHRA, CDR2 YSYEKL, per germline. CDR3 region: CASSPRGRGLGGGYTF. In DNA form, the CDR3 reads TGCGCCAGCAGCCCCCGGGGAAGGGGGCTCGGTGGTGGCTACACCTTC.

This clone was detected only a few times. The V call is TRBV6-4, the J call TRBJ2-7; TRBD2 agrees at 10 bases. The trim removed 3 bases at V and 2 bases at J, leaving 4 bases unmatched. CDR3 size: 15 residues. Germline CDR1 and CDR2: MRHNA and SNTAGT. The CDR3 bases are TGTGCCAGCAGTGAACAAGCGGGAGGGGCCTACGAGCAGTACTTC. Protein product: CASSEQAGGAYEQYF.

The chain is built from TRBV5-1 and TRBJ1-5, with 10 bases that match TRBD1. CDR1 is SGHRS and CDR2 is YFSETQ in the germline V gene. This CDR3 has 17 amino acids. Trimming cost V 0 bases and J 5 bases; bases outside gene matches: 8. CDR3 amino acids: CASSLGQGALGDQPQHF. The CDR3 bases are TGCGCCAGCAGCTTGGGACAGGGGGCGCTGGGTGATCAGCCCCAGCATTTT.

This chain uses TRBV7-9 with TRBJ2-3; 8 positions match TRBD1. Germline CDR1 reads SEHNR; CDR2 reads FQNEAQ (reference sequence). CDR3 size: 13 residues. The junction had 2 bases not matched to a gene; V was cut back by 5 bases and J by 4 bases. CDR3 sequence: CASSDRGPDTQYF. The CDR3 nucleotides read TGTGCCAGCAGCGACAGGGGCCCAGATACGCAGTATTTT.

This clone was detected only a few times. The V call is TRBV28, the J call TRBJ1-2; no clear D. The V end lost 10 bases, the J end lost 2 bases, and 11 bases lay between the germline ends. From germline, CDR1 is MDHEN and CDR2 SYDVKM. The CDR3 totals 12 residues. The CDR3 region has the DNA TGTGCCATCGCAGGTTCAAACTATGGCTACACCTTC. Protein: CAIAGSNYGYTF.

The genes are TRBV6-6 and TRBJ2-3; D remains unclear. This CDR3 has 12 amino acids. Trimming cost V 4 bases and J 3 bases, with 5 bases left between them. CDR1 is MNHNY and CDR2 is SVGAGI in the germline V gene (reference sequence). This chain's CDR3 is CASSSTTDTQYF. The CDR3 DNA reads TGTGCCAGCAGTTCTACTACAGATACGCAGTATTTT.

This clone was observed a few times. V gene TRBV6-6 combines with J gene TRBJ2-7; weak D call: TRBD1 (6 bases). V gave up 5 bases and J gave up 6 bases, with 8 bases separating them. The germline gives CDR1 MNHNY, CDR2 SVGAGI (reference sequence). The CDR3 is 11 residues long. The CDR3 protein is CASSNRVEQYF. In DNA form, the CDR3 reads TGTGCCAGCAGTAACAGGGTCGAGCAGTACTTC.

This chain uses TRBV7-8 with TRBJ2-1; the D gene is possibly TRBD2 (7 bases). Between the trimmed V and J ends, which lost 2 bases and 9 bases, there was a span of 17 bases. CDR3 length: 15 amino acids. CDR1 SGHVS and CDR2 FQNEAQ come from the germline V gene. CDR3 in DNA: TGTGCCAGCAGCTTACAGTGGGCGGGGGCGACTGAGCAGTTCTTC. It translates to CASSLQWAGATEQFF.

V gene TRBV7-6 combines with J gene TRBJ2-2, with TRBD2 identical over 7 bases. J lost 8 bases, V lost 1 base, and 4 bases had no gene match. The CDR3 totals 14 residues. Germline values: CDR1 SGHVS, CDR2 FNYEAQ. The CDR3 region is CASSLVQRGGELFF. CDR3 in DNA: TGTGCCAGCAGCTTAGTTCAGCGGGGTGGGGAGCTGTTTTTT.

This clone was observed once. V and J are TRBV6-5 and TRBJ1-1; D may be TRBD1 (5 bases). Per the germline V gene, CDR1 is MNHEY and CDR2 is SVGAGI. Trimming removed 5 bases from V and 5 bases from J, with 12 bases in between. The CDR3 loop spans 13 amino acids. The CDR3 DNA follows: TGTGCCAGCAGTCTACGGGGGGGTACTGAAGCTTTCTTT. It translates to CASSLRGGTEAFF.

The rearrangement links TRBV27 to TRBJ1-2, with D unresolved. The CDR3 extends over 14 amino acids. The V end lost 9 bases, the J end lost 4 bases, and 18 bases lay between the germline ends. Germline V lookup: CDR1 MNHEY, CDR2 SMNVEV (reference sequence). CDR3: CASRASRVGYGYTF. The CDR3 coding sequence is TGTGCCAGTAGGGCGTCGAGGGTTGGCTATGGCTACACCTTC.

This chain uses TRBV7-6 with TRBJ2-1; TRBD2 is a possible D gene (6 bases). Germline lookup yields CDR1 SGHVS and CDR2 FNYEAQ. With 8 bases removed from V and 6 bases from J, the gap between germline ends came to 14 bases. The CDR3 runs to 13 residues. Written as DNA, the CDR3 is TGTGCCAGCCGCGGAGGGATATTCAATGAGCAGTTCTTC. Protein sequence: CASRGGIFNEQFF.

The CDR3 here is CASSLTPGGRGEAFF. The DNA of the CDR3 is TGTGCCAGCAGCTTAACCCCGGGGGGCAGGGGTGAAGCTTTCTTT. J is TRBJ1-1 and V is TRBV11-1, with D perhaps TRBD1 (6 bases). The CDR3 has 15 residues. Germline V gene data show CDR1 as SGHAT and CDR2 as FQDESV (reference sequence). V shed 2 bases and J shed 7 bases, with 17 bases lying between them.

This rearrangement joins TRBV28 to TRBJ2-4, with D unresolved. The germline V and J ends were trimmed by 9 bases and 7 bases, with 16 bases remaining between them. Germline V lookup: CDR1 MDHEN, CDR2 SYDVKM. The CDR3 length is 13 residues. The CDR3 sequence: CASKMPEWNIQYF. CDR3 nucleotides: TGTGCCAGTAAAATGCCGGAGTGGAACATTCAGTACTTC.

The chain links TRBV6-6 to TRBJ1-1; TRBD1 aligns across 10 bases. The germline gives CDR1 MNHNY, CDR2 SVGAGI (reference sequence). Trimming cost V 11 bases and J 6 bases; bases outside gene matches: 9. The CDR3 is 13 residues long. This chain's CDR3 is CAALTGGDAEAFF. The CDR3 nucleotides are TGTGCCGCCCTGACAGGGGGCGATGCTGAAGCTTTCTTT.

The chain is built from TRBV19 and TRBJ1-1, with 9 positions matching TRBD1. This CDR3 region has 14 residues. The junction had 7 bases not matched to a gene; V was cut back by 6 bases and J by 5 bases. Germline values: CDR1 LNHDA, CDR2 SQIVND (reference sequence). CDR3 nucleotide sequence: TGTGCCAGTAGACAGGACAGGGGAGGGACTGAAGCTTTCTTT. Encoded protein: CASRQDRGGTEAFF. The variable domain in full, completed from reference TRBV19 and TRBJ1-1, reads DGGITQSPKYLFRKEGQNVTLSCEQNLNHDAMYWYRQDPGQGLRLIYYSQIVNDFQKGDIAEGYSVSREKKESFPLTVTSAQKNPTAFYLCASRQDRGGTEAFFGQGTRLTVV.

J is TRBJ1-4 and V is TRBV10-3, with 7 bases aligning to TRBD1. The CDR3 extends over 15 amino acids. CDR1 is ENHRY and CDR2 is SYGVKD in the germline V gene. Trimming took 8 bases from V and 0 from J; bases not matched to a gene: 6. CDR3 sequence: CAIASTGATNEKLFF. CDR3 nucleotide sequence: TGTGCCATCGCATCAACAGGGGCAACTAATGAAAAACTGTTTTTT.

The chain employs TRBV10-1 and TRBJ2-1, with 14 positions matching TRBD2. The ends lost 6 bases at V and 9 bases at J; junction bases unmatched: 10. From germline, CDR1 is WNHNN and CDR2 SYGVQD (reference sequence). The CDR3 runs 16 residues. CDR3 sequence (DNA): TGCGCCAGCAGCTCACCGGGACTAGCGGGAGTTGGTGAGCAGTTCTTC. Amino acid sequence: CASSSPGLAGVGEQFF.

The chain is built from TRBV7-7 and TRBJ2-1; 12 nucleotides line up with TRBD2. The J segment lost 9 bases and the V segment lost 5 bases, leaving 14 bases of the junction unmatched. Germline CDR1 SSHAT, CDR2 FNYEAQ (reference sequence). CDR3 length: 17 amino acids. CDR3 nucleotides: TGTGCCAGCAGCCCCCTAGCGGGGGGGTTTCCCTCGCCTGAGCAGTTCTTC. It specifies CASSPLAGGFPSPEQFF.